This T cell receptor beta chain was found in a study of breast tumors, draining lymph nodes, adjacent tissues. CDR1 and CDR2 from the germline V gene are LGHNA and YNFKEQ. There are 14 residues in the CDR3. Losses at the gene ends were 1 base for V and 3 bases for J; bases not matched to a gene: 1. Study conclusions and caveats: Data fit most tumor T cells coming from lymph node, expanding in tumor. Luminal-like breast cancer showed significantly greater tumor-nontumor repertoire similarity than basal-like breast cancer did. Tumors had less TCR diversity than lymph nodes, more than nontumor tissue.

TCRdb used MiXCR to reprocess the multiplex PCR reads, holding one entry per CDR3 protein. The sample lists around 140,000 distinct CDR3 sequences; under 25% were seen once. This clonotype was found many times. The target antigen is unknown. The lymph nodes were axillary draining lymph nodes from breast cancer patients. This rearrangement joins TRBV4-2 to TRBJ2-5; 8 bases fit TRBD2. This clonotype was obtained from a female donor with breast cancer. Some clones in this sample may be carry-over from other donors' samples. The sequenced sample consisted of axillary lymph node tissue. CDR3 sequence (DNA): TGTGCCAGCAGCCAAGCGGGGGGGGAAGAGACCCAGTACTTC. This translates into CASSQAGGEETQYF.